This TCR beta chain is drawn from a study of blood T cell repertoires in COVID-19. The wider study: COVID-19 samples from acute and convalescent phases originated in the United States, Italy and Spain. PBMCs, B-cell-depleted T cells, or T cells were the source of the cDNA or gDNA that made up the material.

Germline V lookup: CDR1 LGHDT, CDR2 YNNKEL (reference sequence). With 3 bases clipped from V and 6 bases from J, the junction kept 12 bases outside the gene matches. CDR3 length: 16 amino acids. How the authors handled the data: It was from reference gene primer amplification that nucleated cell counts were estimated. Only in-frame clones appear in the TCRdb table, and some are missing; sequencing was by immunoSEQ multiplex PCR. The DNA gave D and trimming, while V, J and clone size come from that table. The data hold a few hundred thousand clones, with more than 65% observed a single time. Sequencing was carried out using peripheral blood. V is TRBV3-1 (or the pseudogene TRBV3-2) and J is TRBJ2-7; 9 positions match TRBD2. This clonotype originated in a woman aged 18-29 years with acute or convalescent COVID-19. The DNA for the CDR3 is TGTGCCAGCAGCCACTATTATGGACTAGCGTCTTCCGAGCAGTACTTC. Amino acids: CASSHYYGLASSEQYF.